Detailed here is one T cell receptor beta chain. The sample is drawn from a study of blood T cell repertoires in COVID-19. Across 24 US areas, participants ranged in age from roughly 18 to 95 years. Two negative PCRs, clearance, or symptom resolution were required of recovered Cohort 3 donors. As originally analysed: The assay estimated nucleated cells by amplifying reference gene primers. TCRdb's copy holds only in-frame clones and misses some; the assay was immunoSEQ multiplex PCR. V and J calls and clone size are given by that table; D and trimming were obtained from the DNA. Of about 400,000 clones detected, roughly 86% appear once; the ten largest clones hold 1.5% to 2%. The CDR3 loop spans 12 amino acids. CDR1 and CDR2 (germline): SEHNR, FQNEAQ (reference sequence). Trimming removed 5 bases from V and 4 bases from J, with 8 bases in between.

The J gene is TRBJ1-1, the V gene TRBV7-9; D unclear. The clonotype originates from a woman aged 25 to 39 who had recovered from COVID-19. The sequencing sample was made of PBMCs or T cells enriched from blood (not recorded which). This CDR3 is CASSLLSTEAFF. The CDR3 coding sequence is TGTGCCAGCAGCCTACTGAGCACTGAAGCTTTCTTT.